This T cell receptor beta chain was sequenced during a study of identical twins. The sample holds a few counts of this clonotype. Template switching added a universal primer site, and cDNA bore unique molecular identifiers. TCRdb itself ran the 5' RACE reads through MiXCR, one entry per CDR3 protein. The sample has roughly 700,000 distinct CDR3 sequences; 8.6% are singletons. The J segment lost 6 bases and the V segment lost 7 bases, leaving 11 bases of the junction unmatched. The CDR3 covers 15 residues. These data also featured in a second study, about yellow fever vaccine responses in identical twins.

The sample comprised PBMCs. This TCR was sampled from a woman aged 18-29 years in good health. The rearrangement uses TRBV12-3 or TRBV12-4 and TRBJ2-1; 8 positions match TRBD2. The CDR3 DNA reads as TGTGCCAGCATTCCTAGCGGGCCTTTCCGCAATGAGCAGTTCTTC. It is translated as CASIPSGPFRNEQFF.